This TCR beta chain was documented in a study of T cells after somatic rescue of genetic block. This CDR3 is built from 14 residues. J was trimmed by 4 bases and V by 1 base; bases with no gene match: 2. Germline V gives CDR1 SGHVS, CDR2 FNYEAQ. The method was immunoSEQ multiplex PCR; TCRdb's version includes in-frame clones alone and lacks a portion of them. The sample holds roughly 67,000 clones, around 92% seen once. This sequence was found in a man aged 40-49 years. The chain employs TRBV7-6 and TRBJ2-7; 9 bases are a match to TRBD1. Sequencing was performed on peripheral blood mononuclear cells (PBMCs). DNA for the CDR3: TGTGCCAGCAGCTTAGAAGGGACAGGGTACGAGCAGTACTTC. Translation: CASSLEGTGYEQYF.